These 14 T cell receptor beta chains came from one sample sequenced in a study of beta chain features in type 1 diabetes. Whole-study results and caveats: In all four CD4+ subsets, TCRB CDR3 length was significantly, moderately reduced in type 1 diabetes.

The sequenced template was cDNA made from the entire isolated RNA. The data were produced by immunoSEQ multiplex PCR, yet TCRdb's version contains in-frame clones alone and is incomplete. The sample consists of hundreds of thousands of clones, approximately 16% of them appearing once. These TCRs' antigens remain unknown. The material sequenced was naive CD4+ T cells from blood. The receptors derive from a man in his late teens or twenties with type 1 diabetes.

This chain joins TRBV7-6 and TRBJ1-5; 9 bases match TRBD1. The CDR3 loop spans 15 amino acids. The V gene's germline CDR1 is SGHVS and CDR2 FNYEAQ. V lost 4 bases to trimming and J lost 5 bases; unmatched junction nucleotides: 6. This CDR3 reads CASSSRTGEHQPQHF. Written as DNA, the CDR3 is TGTGCCAGCAGCTCTCGGACAGGGGAACATCAGCCCCAGCATTTT.

The rearrangement joins TRBV9 to TRBJ2-3; 10 nucleotides match TRBD1. This CDR3 region has 15 residues. Trimming cost V 3 bases and J 1 base; bases outside gene matches: 2. Germline CDR1 and CDR2: SGDLS and YYNGEE. CDR3 protein: CASSAGTGGTDTQYF. DNA for the CDR3: TGTGCCAGCAGCGCCGGGACAGGGGGCACAGATACGCAGTATTTT. Full variable domain (missing parts from reference TRBV9 and TRBJ2-3): DSGVTQTPKHLITATGQRVTLRCSPRSGDLSVYWYQQSLDQGLQFLIQYYNGEERAKGNILERFSAQQFPDLHSELNLSSLELGDSALYFCASSAGTGGTDTQYFGPGTRLTVL.

The rearrangement uses TRBV28 and TRBJ1-2, with TRBD1 matching 8 bases. Trimming at V came to 6 bases and at J to 4 bases, leaving 7 bases not matched to a gene. This CDR3 has 14 amino acids. Germline V gives CDR1 MDHEN, CDR2 SYDVKM. The DNA of the CDR3 is TGTGCCAGCAGCTTCAGGGGGCGGGGCTATGGCTACACCTTC. This sequence encodes CASSFRGRGYGYTF.

The CDR3 region is CASSLKGKPQHF. The CDR3 DNA reads as TGTGCCAGCAGTTTGAAGGGGAAGCCCCAGCATTTT. The chain recombines TRBV28 with TRBJ1-5; D may be TRBD1 (5 bases). Trimming pared 3 bases from V and 8 bases from J, leaving 8 bases between. CDR3 length: 12 residues. Germline loops: CDR1 MDHEN, CDR2 SYDVKM.

The chain combines TRBV2 with TRBJ2-1; no reliable D call. The CDR3 runs 15 residues. CDR1 is SNHLY and CDR2 is FYNNEI in the germline V gene. V was clipped by 3 bases and J by 9 bases, with 18 bases between them. CDR3 sequence: CASSDEFGFPSEQFF. CDR3 in DNA: TGTGCCAGCAGTGATGAGTTCGGGTTTCCGAGTGAGCAGTTCTTC. Together with reference TRBV2 and TRBJ2-1, the CDR3 gives the full variable domain: EPEVTQTPSHQVTQMGQEVILRCVPISNHLYFYWYRQILGQKVEFLVSFYNNEISEKSEIFDDQFSVERPDGSNFTLKIRSTKLEDSAMYFCASSDEFGFPSEQFFGPGTRLTVL.

This clone was observed a few times. The chain employs TRBV10-3 and TRBJ2-5, with a weak D call TRBD2 (5 bases). V lost 8 bases, J lost 7 bases, and 11 bases lay in between. The CDR3 covers 11 residues. Germline V gene lookup returns CDR1 ENHRY and CDR2 SYGVKD. The CDR3 sequence: CAIRTEGTQYF. The CDR3 DNA is TGTGCCATCCGCACAGAGGGGACCCAGTACTTC.

This clone has ten or more counts. This rearrangement joins TRBV19 to TRBJ1-5; D gene uncertain. Germline CDR1 and CDR2: LNHDA and SQIVND (reference sequence). This CDR3 region has 12 residues. V shed 7 bases and J shed 7 bases, with 11 bases lying between them. Here the CDR3 reads CASTTGLQPQHF. In DNA form, the CDR3 reads TGTGCCAGTACCACGGGGTTGCAGCCCCAGCATTTT.

In its sample, this clone was seen a few times. J is TRBJ1-6 and V is TRBV28, with D perhaps TRBD1 (6 bases). Germline CDR1 reads MDHEN; CDR2 reads SYDVKM. The V end lost 5 bases, the J end lost 9 bases, and 11 bases lay between the germline ends. CDR3 length equals 13 residues. The CDR3 DNA reads as TGTGCCAGCAGTGGCAGGGGTAGTTCACCCCTCCACTTT. It codes for CASSGRGSSPLHF.

The chain uses TRBV29-1 and TRBJ2-7, with 11 bases fitting TRBD2. The length of the CDR3 is 14 residues. Germline CDR1 reads SQVTM; CDR2 reads ANQGSEA. The trim removed 4 bases at V and 2 bases at J, leaving 4 bases unmatched. The CDR3 loop reads CSVVISGGAYEQYF. The CDR3 region has the DNA TGCAGCGTTGTTATTAGCGGGGGGGCCTACGAGCAGTACTTC.

This chain uses TRBV28 with TRBJ2-7, with 10 bases matching TRBD1. The CDR3 runs to 15 residues. The V segment lost 2 bases and the J segment 5 bases; nucleotides outside the gene matches: 6. Germline V gene lookup returns CDR1 MDHEN and CDR2 SYDVKM. CDR3: CASSLPGTGANEQYF. CDR3 nucleotide sequence: TGTGCCAGCAGTTTACCCGGGACAGGGGCGAACGAGCAGTACTTC.

This rearrangement joins TRBV7-9 to TRBJ2-3; D may be TRBD2 (5 bases). Looked up from germline, CDR1 is SEHNR and CDR2 is FQNEAQ (reference sequence). The V end lost 3 bases, the J end lost 2 bases, and 12 bases lay between the germline ends. The CDR3 covers 15 residues. CDR3 protein: CASSLALATTDTQYF. In DNA, the CDR3 is TGTGCCAGCAGCTTGGCGCTAGCAACCACAGATACGCAGTATTTT.

CDR3 sequence reads: CASSESSGGNNEQFF. DNA of the CDR3: TGTGCCAGCAGTGAATCTAGCGGGGGGAACAATGAGCAGTTCTTC. The gene calls are TRBV25-1 and TRBJ2-1; 11 nucleotides line up with TRBD2. Germline lookup yields CDR1 MGHDK and CDR2 SYGVNS. Germline trimming cut 1 base from V and 5 bases from J; bases unmatched to any gene: 1. The CDR3 spans 15 residues.

This clone appeared a few times. The rearrangement links TRBV7-2 to TRBJ1-1; no clear D. This CDR3 is 14 amino acids long. The germline V gene encodes CDR1 SGHTA and CDR2 FQGNSA. V shed 5 bases and J shed 5 bases, with 15 bases lying between them. The CDR3 here is CASSLSRSVTEAFF. CDR3 DNA sequence: TGTGCCAGCAGCCTAAGTCGTTCGGTTACTGAAGCTTTCTTT.

This clone was recorded a few times. The chain has TRBV14 and TRBJ2-2; D remains ambiguous. Germline V lookup: CDR1 SGHDN, CDR2 FVKESK. The CDR3 is made up of 20 amino acids. With 0 bases removed from V and 5 bases from J, the gap between germline ends came to 25 bases. The CDR3 coding sequence is TGTGCCAGCAGCCAAGAACCCCATCCCTCCATTGGAGTTCCAACCGGGGAGCTGTTTTTT. Amino acids: CASSQEPHPSIGVPTGELFF.